The T cell receptor (beta chain) described here comes from a study of T-cell reconstitution after alpha-beta-depleted transplantation in children. Molecular barcoding with unique molecular identifiers was used for the TCRbeta library. Via MiXCR, TCRdb re-called the PCR reads, giving one row per CDR3 protein. The sample lists 250,000 to 300,000 distinct CDR3 sequences, nearly 8% seen once, with approximately 8.6% in the top ten. This clonotype was counted ten times or more. The target antigen is unknown. The germline V gene encodes CDR1 SQVTM and CDR2 ANQGSEA. The CDR3 contains 15 residues. Losses at the gene ends were 5 bases for V and 1 base for J; bases not matched to a gene: 7. Study-wide results and caveats: Counts and diversity of T cells one year after transplant came mostly from newly produced T cells. Two months or so post-transplant, alpha-beta T cells reportedly derived from several hundred expanded graft clones. From surviving recipient T cells and thymic progenitors came the high day-60 TCRbeta diversity observed in some patients.

This chain joins TRBV29-1 and TRBJ2-1, with TRBD2 matching over 8 bases. This specimen consisted of peripheral blood, obtained 360 days after TCRalphabeta/CD19-depleted stem cell transplant. This TCR came from a female patient aged 2-10 years who had a stem cell transplant for Fanconi anemia, so the T cells may come from the graft donor. The CDR3 DNA follows: TGCAGCGTTTCACGGGAGGGCGGTTCCTACAATGAGCAGTTCTTC. This gives the protein CSVSREGGSYNEQFF.